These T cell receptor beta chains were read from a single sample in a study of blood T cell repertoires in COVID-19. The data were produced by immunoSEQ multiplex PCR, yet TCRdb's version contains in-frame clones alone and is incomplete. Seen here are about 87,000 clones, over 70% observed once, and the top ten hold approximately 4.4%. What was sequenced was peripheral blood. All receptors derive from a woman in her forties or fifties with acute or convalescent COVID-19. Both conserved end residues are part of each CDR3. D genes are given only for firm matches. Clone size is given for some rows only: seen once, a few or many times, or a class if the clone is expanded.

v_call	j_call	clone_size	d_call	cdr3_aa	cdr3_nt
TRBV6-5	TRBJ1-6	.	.	CASPDMSSYNSPLHF	TGTGCCAGCCCGGACATGAGCTCCTATAATTCACCCCTCCACTTT
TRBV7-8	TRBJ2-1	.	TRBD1	CASRPGQKVNEQFF	TGTGCCAGCCGCCCGGGACAGAAGGTTAATGAGCAGTTCTTC
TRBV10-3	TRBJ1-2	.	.	CAISERHSSSINYGYTF	TGTGCCATCAGTGAGAGACACAGCAGTTCCATTAACTATGGCTACACCTTC
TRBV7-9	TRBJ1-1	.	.	CASSRTQGNTEAFF	TGTGCCAGCAGTCGCACGCAGGGAAACACTGAAGCTTTCTTT
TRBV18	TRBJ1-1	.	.	CASSPVNGLMNTEAFF	TGTGCCAGCTCACCGGTCAATGGGCTAATGAACACTGAAGCTTTCTTT
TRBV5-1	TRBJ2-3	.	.	CASSPWTGTDTQYF	TGCGCCAGCAGCCCCTGGACAGGCACAGATACGCAGTATTTT
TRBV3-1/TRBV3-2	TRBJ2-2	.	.	CASSRRGFGGSNTGELFF	TGTGCCAGCAGCCGAAGAGGGTTCGGGGGATCGAACACCGGGGAGCTGTTTTTT
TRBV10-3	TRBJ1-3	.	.	CAIGGNSGNTIYF	TGTGCCATCGGGGGGAACTCTGGAAACACCATATATTTT
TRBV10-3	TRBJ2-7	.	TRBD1	CAISEPGQGVYEQYF	TGTGCCATCAGTGAACCCGGACAGGGGGTCTACGAGCAGTACTTC
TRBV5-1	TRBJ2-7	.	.	CASSLQGGYEQYF	TGCGCCAGCAGCTTACAGGGGGGGTACGAGCAGTACTTC
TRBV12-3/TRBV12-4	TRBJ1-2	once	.	CASSRSGVGYTF	TGTGCCAGCAGTCGGTCGGGGGTAGGCTACACCTTC
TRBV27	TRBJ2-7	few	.	CASSERAPYEQYF	TGTGCCAGCTCCGAGAGGGCCCCCTACGAGCAGTACTTC
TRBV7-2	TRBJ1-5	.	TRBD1	CASSLRTGNQPQHF	TGTGCCAGCAGCTTGAGGACAGGAAATCAGCCCCAGCATTTT
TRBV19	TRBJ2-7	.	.	CASSIARGYEQYF	TGTGCCAGTAGTATAGCGCGGGGCTACGAGCAGTACTTC
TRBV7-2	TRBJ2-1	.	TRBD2	CASSLERGGNNEQFF	TGTGCCAGCAGCTTAGAGCGGGGGGGGAACAATGAGCAGTTCTTC
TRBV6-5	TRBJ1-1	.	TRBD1	CASSYSTGGRAFF	TGTGCCAGCAGTTACTCGACAGGGGGTAGAGCTTTCTTT
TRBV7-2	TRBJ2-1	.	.	CASSSQSGNTNEQFF	TGTGCCAGCAGCTCCCAAAGCGGAAACACCAATGAGCAGTTCTTC
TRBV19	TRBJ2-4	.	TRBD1	CASSRGQGTKNIQYF	TGTGCCAGTAGTAGGGGACAGGGTACCAAAAACATTCAGTACTTC
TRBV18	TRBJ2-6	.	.	CASQGRGVSGANVLTF	TGTGCCAGCCAGGGACGCGGGGTCTCTGGGGCCAACGTCCTGACTTTC
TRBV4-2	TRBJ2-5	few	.	CASSQRETQYF	TGTGCCAGCAGCCAACGGGAGACCCAGTACTTC